Below are 27 T cell receptor beta chains sequenced from a single sample in a study of blood T cell repertoires in COVID-19. Some clones are missing from TCRdb's copy, which holds only in-frame ones; the method was immunoSEQ multiplex PCR. The sample has some 390,000 clones; about 90% are singletons. Sequenced sample: PBMCs or T cells enriched from blood (not recorded which). Source of these receptors: a woman in her thirties who had recovered from COVID-19.

The rearrangement links TRBV7-2 to TRBJ2-2, with D maybe TRBD2 (7 bases). This CDR3 contains 15 residues. V was pared by 5 bases and J by 5 bases, with 15 bases between. Germline V CDR1 and CDR2: SGHTA, FQGNSA. The CDR3 reads CASSPRGGYTGELFF. The CDR3 nucleotides are TGTGCCAGCAGCCCTAGGGGGGGATATACCGGGGAGCTGTTTTTT.

This chain joins TRBV7-4 and TRBJ1-4, with TRBD1 identical over 7 bases. Germline CDR1 SGHVT, CDR2 SQSDAQ. There are 19 residues in the CDR3. V shed 5 bases and J 2 bases; nucleotides not matched to a gene: 17. The CDR3 bases are TGTGCCAGCAGCCACACCGTAGGCAGGGGGAAGGGGACTAATGAAAAACTGTTTTTT. It translates to CASSHTVGRGKGTNEKLFF. Together with reference TRBV7-4 and TRBJ1-4, the CDR3 gives the full variable domain: GAGVSQSPRYKVAKRGRDVALRCDSISGHVTLYWYRQTLGQGSEVLTYSQSDAQRDKSGRPSGRFSAERPERSVSTLKIQRTEQGDSAVYLCASSHTVGRGKGTNEKLFFGSGTQLSVL.

This clone was observed a few times. The rearrangement joins TRBV5-1 to TRBJ1-4; 7 bases map to TRBD1. This CDR3 spans 15 amino acids. Per the germline V gene, CDR1 is SGHRS and CDR2 is YFSETQ. Trimming at V came to 4 bases and at J to 8 bases, leaving 11 bases not matched to a gene. CDR3: CASSPGAGGQEKLFF. The CDR3 DNA is TGCGCCAGCAGCCCCGGGGCAGGGGGTCAAGAAAAACTGTTTTTT.

This sequence joins TRBV5-1 and TRBJ2-7, with 10 bases aligning to TRBD2. Trimming cost V 0 bases and J 0 bases; bases outside gene matches: 6. The germline CDR1 and CDR2 sequences are SGHRS and YFSETQ. The CDR3 spans 17 residues. CDR3 sequence: CASSLGLAGVLSYEQYF. In DNA, the CDR3 is TGCGCCAGCAGCTTGGGTCTAGCGGGAGTTCTCTCCTACGAGCAGTACTTC. The complete variable domain, with remaining parts taken from reference TRBV5-1 and TRBJ2-7, reads KAGVTQTPRYLIKTRGQQVTLSCSPISGHRSVSWYQQTPGQGLQFLFEYFSETQRNKGNFPGRFSGRQFSNSRSEMNVSTLELGDSALYLCASSLGLAGVLSYEQYFGPGTRLTVT.

V usage is TRBV6-4 and J usage is TRBJ1-1; maybe TRBD1 (5 bases). The CDR3 is 15 amino acids. Between the trimmed V and J ends, which lost 4 bases and 4 bases, there was a span of 16 bases. Germline CDR1 is MRHNA and CDR2 is SNTAGT. The CDR3 DNA is TGTGCCAGCAGTGCCAGGGAGGCAGGTAGCACTGAAGCTTTCTTT. Amino acid sequence: CASSAREAGSTEAFF.

This rearrangement joins TRBV24-1 to TRBJ2-2, with a tentative D call TRBD2 (6 bases). V lost 5 bases to trimming and J lost 6 bases, with 9 bases between them. CDR3 length: 13 residues. The V gene's germline CDR1 is KGHDR and CDR2 SFDVKD. CDR3 loop: CATSGRGPGELFF. The CDR3 nucleotides read TGTGCCACCAGTGGGCGGGGTCCCGGGGAGCTGTTTTTT.

This rearrangement joins TRBV7-2 to TRBJ2-1; the D gene is possibly TRBD1 (6 bases). V lost 0 bases, J lost 1 base, and 7 bases lay in between. This CDR3 has 15 residues. The germline CDR1 and CDR2 sequences are SGHTA and FQGNSA. In DNA, the CDR3 is TGTGCCAGCAGCTTAGCGGGGACATCCTACAATGAGCAGTTCTTC. The encoded protein is CASSLAGTSYNEQFF.

V gene TRBV5-4 combines with J gene TRBJ1-1; 10 positions agree with TRBD1. The CDR3 is 17 amino acids. Germline lookup yields CDR1 SGHNT and CDR2 YYREEE (reference sequence). J gave up 1 base and V 0 bases, and 6 bases lay outside the gene matches. CDR3 bases: TGTGCCAGCAGCTTGGGCCCGGGACAGGGGACGAACACTGAAGCTTTCTTT. Its translation is CASSLGPGQGTNTEAFF.

This clone was detected only once. This sequence joins TRBV2 and TRBJ1-1; the D is unclear. CDR3 size: 12 residues. V lost 7 bases and J lost 4, with 10 bases in between. CDR1 and CDR2 (germline): SNHLY, FYNNEI. CDR3 DNA sequence: TGTGCCAGCAATGAGGAGGGCACTGAAGCTTTCTTT. As protein: CASNEEGTEAFF.

V is TRBV9 and J is TRBJ2-1; D may be TRBD2 (6 bases). The germline V and J ends were trimmed by 0 bases and 6 bases, with 10 bases remaining between them. Looked up from germline, CDR1 is SGDLS and CDR2 is YYNGEE. The CDR3 is 14 residues long. CDR3 bases: TGTGCCAGCAGCGTAGCCGGGAGCGGCAATGAGCAGTTCTTC. Amino acids: CASSVAGSGNEQFF. The full variable domain, in which reference TRBV9 and TRBJ2-1 provide the parts outside the CDR3, is DSGVTQTPKHLITATGQRVTLRCSPRSGDLSVYWYQQSLDQGLQFLIQYYNGEERAKGNILERFSAQQFPDLHSELNLSSLELGDSALYFCASSVAGSGNEQFFGPGTRLTVL.

The V call is TRBV11-2, the J call TRBJ2-5; TRBD2 matches at 8 bases. Germline assignment: CDR1 SGHAT and CDR2 FQNNGV. V shed 3 bases, J shed 5 bases, and the junction held 8 bases outside the gene matches. The length of the CDR3 is 15 residues. CDR3 residues: CASSFPGGAGETQYF. The CDR3, as DNA: TGTGCCAGCAGCTTCCCCGGGGGGGCCGGTGAGACCCAGTACTTC.

This chain uses TRBV2 with TRBJ2-7, with a weak D call TRBD1 (5 bases). Between the trimmed V and J ends, which lost 8 bases and 8 bases, there was a span of 13 bases. From germline, CDR1 is SNHLY and CDR2 FYNNEI. The CDR3 sequence is 11 residues long. The chain's CDR3 is CASYRFSKQYF. CDR3 DNA: TGTGCCAGCTACAGGTTTAGCAAGCAGTACTTC. The variable domain in full, completed from reference TRBV2 and TRBJ2-7, reads EPEVTQTPSHQVTQMGQEVILRCVPISNHLYFYWYRQILGQKVEFLVSFYNNEISEKSEIFDDQFSVERPDGSNFTLKIRSTKLEDSAMYFCASYRFSKQYFGPGTRLTVT.

The chain employs TRBV7-2 and TRBJ2-1; TRBD2 agrees at 7 bases. The CDR3 sequence is 14 residues long. V trimming: 4 bases; J trimming: 5 bases; junction bases outside the gene matches: 5. Germline loops: CDR1 SGHTA, CDR2 FQGNSA. The CDR3 is CASSSAGTNNEQFF. Written as DNA, the CDR3 is TGTGCCAGCAGCTCCGCCGGGACTAACAATGAGCAGTTCTTC. The full variable domain, completed using reference TRBV7-2 and TRBJ2-1, is GAGVSQSPSNKVTEKGKDVELRCDPISGHTALYWYRQSLGQGLEFLIYFQGNSAPDKSGLPSDRFSAERTGGSVSTLTIQRTQQEDSAVYLCASSSAGTNNEQFFGPGTRLTVL.

This clone came up once. This sequence joins TRBV2 and TRBJ1-4; D ambiguous. The CDR3 spans 15 residues. Trimming cost V 4 bases and J 11 bases, with 20 bases left between them. CDR1 is SNHLY, CDR2 FYNNEI, per germline. The CDR3 loop reads CASSVGRAVTAKLFF. CDR3 sequence (DNA): TGTGCCAGCAGTGTTGGGCGGGCGGTCACGGCTAAACTGTTTTTT.

The chain uses TRBV7-6 and TRBJ2-2; 8 positions agree with TRBD1. CDR3 length: 15 amino acids. J gave up 1 base and V 5 bases, and 3 bases lay outside the gene matches. Per the germline V gene, CDR1 is SGHVS and CDR2 is FNYEAQ. The CDR3 sequence: CASSPGGWNTGELFF. The CDR3 DNA reads as TGTGCCAGCAGCCCAGGGGGCTGGAACACCGGGGAGCTGTTTTTT.

The gene calls are TRBV2 and TRBJ1-2, with TRBD1 identical over 7 bases. V gave up 7 bases and J gave up 5 bases; unmatched junction bases: 13. Germline CDR1 and CDR2: SNHLY and FYNNEI. The CDR3 is made up of 15 amino acids. The CDR3 DNA follows: TGTGCCAGCACTGACCCGGACAGGCCCTTGTATGGCTACACCTTC. Protein product: CASTDPDRPLYGYTF.

The V gene is TRBV6-5, the J gene TRBJ1-1; 7 nucleotides align to TRBD1. Trimming removed 6 bases from V and 4 bases from J; junction bases left unmatched: 11. The CDR3 spans 15 residues. The germline CDR1 and CDR2 sequences are MNHEY and SVGAGI. CDR3 bases: TGTGCCAGCAGCTGGGACAGACTATTTGGCACTGAAGCTTTCTTT. Translating gives CASSWDRLFGTEAFF.

The chain carries TRBV3-1 (or the pseudogene TRBV3-2) and TRBJ2-2; 9 bases are shared with TRBD2. CDR1 LGHDT and CDR2 YNNKEL come from the germline V gene (reference sequence). The CDR3 totals 16 residues. Trimming cost V 6 bases and J 6 bases; bases outside gene matches: 11. CDR3 in DNA: TGTGCCAGCAGTCTCGGGGCTAGCGGGATGGCCGGGGAGCTGTTTTTT. Its translation is CASSLGASGMAGELFF.

This chain connects TRBV5-1 to TRBJ2-2, with 10 positions matching TRBD1. The CDR3 is 16 residues long. Germline CDR1 reads SGHRS; CDR2 reads YFSETQ. With 4 bases clipped from V and 4 bases from J, the junction kept 7 bases outside the gene matches. CDR3 DNA sequence: TGCGCCAGCAGCCCGGCGGGACAGGGGTCCACCGGGGAGCTGTTTTTT. Its protein is CASSPAGQGSTGELFF. Full variable domain (outside the CDR3, taken from reference TRBV5-1 and TRBJ2-2): KAGVTQTPRYLIKTRGQQVTLSCSPISGHRSVSWYQQTPGQGLQFLFEYFSETQRNKGNFPGRFSGRQFSNSRSEMNVSTLELGDSALYLCASSPAGQGSTGELFFGEGSRLTVL.

This chain uses TRBV19 with TRBJ2-2; D is possibly TRBD1 (6 bases). The germline V and J ends were trimmed by 9 bases and 6 bases, with 11 bases remaining between them. This CDR3 region has 12 residues. Germline V lookup: CDR1 LNHDA, CDR2 SQIVND (reference sequence). The CDR3 loop is CASWGRSGELFF. DNA of the CDR3: TGTGCCAGCTGGGGGCGGTCCGGGGAGCTGTTTTTT.

The table lists this clone with a count of one. V usage is TRBV19 and J usage is TRBJ2-7; D might be TRBD1 (6 bases). Germline V lookup: CDR1 LNHDA, CDR2 SQIVND (reference sequence). This CDR3 region has 15 residues. Trimming took 4 bases from V and 2 from J, leaving 15 bases between them. The CDR3 reads CASSKGRDTPYEQYF. The CDR3 coding sequence is TGTGCCAGTAGTAAGGGCCGGGACACCCCCTACGAGCAGTACTTC.

The genes are TRBV30 and TRBJ1-4, with a tentative D call TRBD1 (5 bases). The V gene lost 2 bases and the J gene lost 7 bases, with 14 bases spanning the gap. This CDR3 is 14 amino acids long. CDR1 and CDR2 from the germline V gene are GTSNPN and SVGIG (reference sequence). The CDR3, as DNA: TGTGCCTGGAGTCCCGGGCCCGGGGGTGAAAAACTGTTTTTT. It specifies CAWSPGPGGEKLFF.

This chain links TRBV10-3 with TRBJ1-3; D ambiguous. Per germline, CDR1 ENHRY and CDR2 SYGVKD. V dropped 5 bases and J dropped 4 bases, with 12 bases sitting between them. This CDR3 has 14 amino acids. CDR3 DNA sequence: TGTGCCATCAGTCCGGGAACCTCCGGAAACACCATATATTTT. Encoded protein: CAISPGTSGNTIYF.

V usage is TRBV5-1 and J usage is TRBJ2-5; 8 bases fit TRBD2. Germline trimming cut 2 bases from V and 3 bases from J; bases unmatched to any gene: 0. Germline loops: CDR1 SGHRS, CDR2 YFSETQ. The CDR3 totals 13 residues. The CDR3 nucleotides read TGCGCCAGCAGCTTCGGGGGGGAAGAGACCCAGTACTTC. Its translation: CASSFGGEETQYF.

The sample holds a few counts of this clone. The chain has TRBV2 and TRBJ1-1; 7 bases match TRBD1. Germline V gene sequence: CDR1 SNHLY, CDR2 FYNNEI. Trimming at V came to 8 bases and at J to 5 bases, leaving 8 bases not matched to a gene. CDR3 length: 13 amino acids. CDR3 sequence (DNA): TGTGCCAGCTTCTCAGAGGGGGCTACTGAAGCTTTCTTT. Residues: CASFSEGATEAFF.

The chain has TRBV5-1 and TRBJ2-3; no definite D call. The CDR3 consists of 16 residues. V lost 4 bases and J 0 bases, leaving 15 bases between the germline ends. The germline gives CDR1 SGHRS, CDR2 YFSETQ. CDR3 in amino acids: CASSKQRPTSTDTQYF. DNA for the CDR3: TGCGCCAGCAGCAAGCAACGACCGACTAGCACAGATACGCAGTATTTT.

The chain couples TRBV12-3 or TRBV12-4 to TRBJ1-1, with TRBD1 as a possible D gene (6 bases). The CDR3 loop spans 13 amino acids. The V gene lost 3 bases and the J gene lost 5 bases, with 10 bases spanning the gap. DNA of the CDR3: TGTGCCAGCAGTTTGGGGCAGGGGACTGAAGCTTTCTTT. Protein sequence: CASSLGQGTEAFF.